This TCR beta chain emerged from a study of blood T cell repertoires in COVID-19. Study background: COVID-19 samples, acute and convalescent, were from the United States, Italy and Spain.

TCRdb keeps only in-frame clones here, not all; method: immunoSEQ multiplex PCR. The profile shows roughly 69,000 clones, about 90% of them singletons. The germline gives CDR1 MGHRA, CDR2 YSYEKL. Trimming removed 0 bases at V and 10 bases at J, with 16 bases between. This CDR3 comprises 15 residues. The chain is built from TRBV4-1 and TRBJ2-1; maybe TRBD1 (5 bases). The specimen sequenced was peripheral blood. This TCR came from a human donor in a cohort sampled during active COVID-19. In DNA form, the CDR3 reads TGCGCCAGCAGCCAAGATAGTGTTGACAGAGAGGAGCAGTTCTTC. Amino acids: CASSQDSVDREEQFF.